The clone carrying this T cell receptor beta chain was observed at least ten times. This record belongs to a study of T cells in Graves' hyperthyroidism and ophthalmopathy. From RNA transcripts, TCR beta CDR3 regions were amplified. The primer set for the first-round RT-PCR of the TCR CDR3 was HTBI. TCRdb analysed the multiplex PCR reads with MiXCR anew, one entry per CDR3 protein. The sample lists about 530,000 distinct CDR3 sequences, 17% occurring once. V lost 5 bases to trimming and J lost 2 bases, with 12 bases between them. The CDR3 spans 14 residues. Germline CDR1 is SNHLY and CDR2 is FYNNEI. Clinical symptoms, serum thyroxine and TRAb, thyroid ultrasound and orbital computed tomography were used for the diagnoses. PBMCs were collected from an approximately 10 ml volume of fresh peripheral blood.

The chain employs TRBV2 and TRBJ1-1; D is possibly TRBD1 (6 bases). The specimen was blood. This receptor was identified in a woman younger than 35 with Graves' ophthalmopathy. The CDR3 region is CASSTGIVNTEAFF. The CDR3 DNA follows: TGTGCCAGCAGTACAGGGATTGTAAACACTGAAGCTTTCTTT.